The clone carrying this TCR beta chain has only a few counts. Its antigen is still unknown. It was RNA transcripts that yielded the amplified TCR beta CDR3 regions. First-round RT-PCR targeting the TCR CDR3 was performed with the HTBI primer set. One entry per CDR3 protein, called by TCRdb with MiXCR from the multiplex PCR reads. The sample has more than 300,000 distinct CDR3 sequences; about a sixth are singletons. The CDR3 runs 14 residues. Germline V gene sequence: CDR1 SNHLY, CDR2 FYNNEI. Deletions cut 3 bases from V and 5 bases from J, with 13 bases between. The record originates from a study of T cells in Graves' hyperthyroidism and ophthalmopathy. In the study overall: Peripheral blood specimens were obtained at initial diagnosis, prior to any treatment.

These patients, aged 18 to 65, had recently diagnosed hyperthyroidism lasting under 2 months. Diagnosis rested on symptoms, serum thyroxine and TRAb, thyroid ultrasound, and orbital computed tomography. Findings of the study overall: Ophthalmopathy was distinguished from stable hyperthyroidism by 13 V-J signatures.

The sample taken for sequencing was blood. The J gene is TRBJ1-2, the V gene TRBV2; D possibly corresponds to TRBD1 (5 bases). The source is a woman aged 30 to 39 with Graves' hyperthyroidism that later progressed to Graves' ophthalmopathy. The CDR3 sequence: CASSDRQGEYGYTF. The CDR3 DNA reads TGTGCCAGCAGTGATCGGCAGGGAGAATATGGCTACACCTTC.